This T cell receptor beta chain was found in a study of blood T cell repertoires in COVID-19. Study summary: The United States, Italy and Spain were the sources of the acute and convalescent COVID-19 samples.

Data came from immunoSEQ multiplex PCR; TCRdb stores just in-frame clones and leaves some out. The sample includes tens of thousands of clones, about 87% of them seen just once. CDR3 length: 17 residues. V trimming: 3 bases; J trimming: 4 bases; junction bases outside the gene matches: 8. CDR1 is MNHEY, CDR2 SVGEGT, per germline. The rearrangement uses TRBV6-2 or TRBV6-3 and TRBJ2-1; TRBD2 matches at 11 bases. The sequence derives from a human donor in a cohort sampled during active COVID-19. Sequencing was done on a sample of peripheral blood. The CDR3: CASSYSPSGGIYNEQFF. The CDR3 DNA reads as TGTGCCAGCAGTTATTCCCCTAGCGGGGGGATATACAATGAGCAGTTCTTC.